The 13 T cell receptor beta chains reported below all come from one sample, sequenced in a study of shared clonotypes between healthy human individuals. Method: immunoSEQ multiplex PCR; TCRdb's copy keeps in-frame clones and lacks some. The data show a few million clones, 95% seen once. Material: naive CD4+ T cells sorted from blood. The subset denotes: CD45RA+ positively selected. The origin of the receptors is a man in his late teens or twenties in good health.

Concerning this clone itself: Other DNA sequences in the same sample also yield this CDR3. This sequence joins TRBV5-1 and TRBJ2-2; no clear D gene. The germline V gene has CDR1 SGHRS and CDR2 YFSETQ. CDR3 length equals 15 residues. Trimming cost V 0 bases and J 4 bases, with 10 bases left between them. The CDR3 reads CASSLDWGSTGELFF. The CDR3 DNA reads as TGCGCCAGCAGCTTGGACTGGGGAAGCACCGGGGAGCTGTTTTTT.

The gene calls are TRBV28 and TRBJ1-5, with no clear D. Per germline, CDR1 MDHEN and CDR2 SYDVKM. Trimming shortened V by 2 bases and J by 4 bases, and 6 bases separated the two germline ends. The CDR3 covers 13 residues. The chain's CDR3 is CASSLGFNQPQHF. CDR3 sequence (DNA): TGTGCCAGCAGTTTAGGCTTTAATCAGCCCCAGCATTTT.

The CDR3 DNA follows: TGTGCCAGCAGTGAGATCCGGGGCACCCCAGGAAATCAGCCCCAGCATTTT. Its protein is CASSEIRGTPGNQPQHF. This sequence joins TRBV6-1 and TRBJ1-5, with D maybe TRBD1 (5 bases). Germline CDR1 reads MNHNS; CDR2 reads SASEGT. This CDR3 spans 17 amino acids. V lost 3 bases and J 4 bases, leaving 19 bases between the germline ends.

The chain joins TRBV19 to TRBJ2-5, with 9 bases matching TRBD2. Looked up from germline, CDR1 is LNHDA and CDR2 is SQIVND (reference sequence). V was pared by 7 bases and J by 2 bases, with 5 bases of the junction left unmatched. The CDR3 has 14 amino acids. The DNA for the CDR3 is TGTGCCAGTACCTCTAGCGGGGCGCAAGAGACCCAGTACTTC. This translates into CASTSSGAQETQYF. The full variable domain, with the rest looked up from reference TRBV19 and TRBJ2-5, is DGGITQSPKYLFRKEGQNVTLSCEQNLNHDAMYWYRQDPGQGLRLIYYSQIVNDFQKGDIAEGYSVSREKKESFPLTVTSAQKNPTAFYLCASTSSGAQETQYFGPGTRLLVL.

Worth noting for this clone: This same CDR3 is encoded by further DNA sequences in the sample. The chain combines TRBV5-6 with TRBJ2-7, with TRBD1 matching 10 bases. The germline gives CDR1 SGHDT, CDR2 YYEEEE. This CDR3 is built from 14 residues. The V segment lost 4 bases and the J segment 3 bases; nucleotides outside the gene matches: 4. CDR3 region: CASSDRDRGYEQYF. As DNA, the CDR3 is TGTGCCAGCAGCGATCGGGACAGGGGCTACGAGCAGTACTTC. Combining the CDR3 with reference TRBV5-6 and TRBJ2-7 gives the whole variable domain DAGVTQSPTHLIKTRGQQVTLRCSPKSGHDTVSWYQQALGQGPQFIFQYYEEEERQRGNFPDRFSGHQFPNYSSELNVNALLLGDSALYLCASSDRDRGYEQYFGPGTRLTVT.

J is TRBJ1-6 and V is TRBV10-3; 7 bases align to TRBD1. After removal of 10 bases from V and 0 bases from J, the junction contained 6 bases not matched to a gene. The CDR3 is 15 amino acids. The germline V gene encodes CDR1 ENHRY and CDR2 SYGVKD. CDR3 sequence reads: CATRTGSSYNSPLHF. DNA of the CDR3: TGTGCCACCCGGACAGGTAGCTCCTATAATTCACCCCTCCACTTT.

The chain carries TRBV11-2 and TRBJ2-2; 8 bases align to TRBD2. The J segment lost 4 bases and the V segment lost 5 bases, leaving 12 bases of the junction unmatched. This CDR3 is 17 amino acids long. The germline CDR1 and CDR2 sequences are SGHAT and FQNNGV. The CDR3 loop reads CASSRFLSGGSTGELFF. Here the CDR3 DNA reads TGTGCCAGCAGCCGATTTCTAAGCGGGGGCTCCACCGGGGAGCTGTTTTTT.

This clone was recorded once. The chain recombines TRBV4-1 with TRBJ2-3; 10 positions agree with TRBD2. The CDR3 is made up of 16 amino acids. CDR1 and CDR2 (germline): MGHRA, YSYEKL. After removal of 4 bases from V and 4 bases from J, the junction contained 8 bases not matched to a gene. The CDR3 DNA sequence: TGCGCCAGCAGCCCCCTAAGGCTAGCGGGGGCAGATACGCAGTATTTT. Its translation: CASSPLRLAGADTQYF.

V usage is TRBV5-1 and J usage is TRBJ2-1; 8 nucleotides align to TRBD2. Germline loops: CDR1 SGHRS, CDR2 YFSETQ. V was clipped by 0 bases and J by 8 bases; unmatched bases: 7. This CDR3 is 15 amino acids long. CDR3 amino acids: CASSLAAGERDEQFF. The CDR3 coding sequence is TGCGCCAGCAGCTTGGCAGCGGGAGAGAGGGATGAGCAGTTCTTC.

The chain couples TRBV7-6 to TRBJ2-7; 7 bases are shared with TRBD1. Germline loops: CDR1 SGHVS, CDR2 FNYEAQ. V lost 5 bases, J lost 0 bases, and 7 bases stayed unmatched. CDR3 length equals 15 residues. The CDR3 DNA is TGTGCCAGCAGCCCAGAGACAGGGAGCTCCTACGAGCAGTACTTC. It translates to CASSPETGSSYEQYF.

Concerning this clone: The sample carries other DNA sequences with the same CDR3. This chain connects TRBV25-1 to TRBJ1-2; TRBD1 matches 10 bases. CDR3 length: 14 amino acids. V shed 4 bases, J shed 2 bases, and the junction held 1 base outside the gene matches. From germline, CDR1 is MGHDK and CDR2 SYGVNS. CDR3 amino acids: CASSAGQGNYGYTF. For the CDR3, the DNA is TGTGCCAGCAGTGCGGGACAGGGGAACTATGGCTACACCTTC.

The CDR3 region has the DNA TGTGCCAGCAGCTTCCCAATAGCGGGGGGGCAAGAGACCCAGTACTTC. It encodes CASSFPIAGGQETQYF. This chain connects TRBV5-4 to TRBJ2-5, with 11 nucleotides matching TRBD2. J lost 2 bases, V lost 2 bases, and 5 bases had no gene match. This CDR3 comprises 16 residues. Per the germline V gene, CDR1 is SGHNT and CDR2 is YYREEE (reference sequence).

This chain connects TRBV10-3 to TRBJ1-1, with D unresolved. Deletions cut 5 bases from V and 0 bases from J, with 13 bases between. The CDR3 is 15 amino acids. The V gene's germline CDR1 is ENHRY and CDR2 SYGVKD. The CDR3 DNA reads TGTGCCATCAGTACCCCCGCGGGTATGAACACTGAAGCTTTCTTT. It is translated as CAISTPAGMNTEAFF.